This T cell receptor (beta chain) was identified in a study of blood T cell repertoires in COVID-19. Across the whole study: Acute-phase and convalescent COVID-19 samples originated in the United States, Italy and Spain. In each case, the material was cDNA or gDNA derived from T cells, B-cell-depleted T cells, or PBMCs.

In the original analysis: By means of reference gene primer amplification, nucleated cell counts were estimated. Profiled with immunoSEQ multiplex PCR; TCRdb holds only in-frame clones, not every one. The DNA gave D and trimming, while V, J and clone size come from that table. The sample includes approximately 120,000 clones, about 88% of them seen just once. The CDR3 is 16 amino acids. V was cut by 2 bases and J by 3 bases, with 14 bases left in between. This clone was seen a single time. The TCR comes from a human donor in a cohort sampled during active COVID-19. The chain recombines TRBV23-1 with TRBJ2-1, with D tentatively TRBD1 (5 bases). TRBV23-1 is an open reading frame, and its role is uncertain. The sequencing sample was made of peripheral blood. The CDR3 is CASSQIGQGGYNEQFF. Written as DNA, the CDR3 is TGCGCCAGCAGTCAAATAGGTCAGGGTGGCTACAATGAGCAGTTCTTC.